This record looks at one T cell receptor (beta chain) sequence and its context. The PCR contained 60 Vbeta and 13 Jbeta primers. TCRdb's copy holds only in-frame clones and misses some; the assay was immunoSEQ multiplex PCR. The sample carries 130,000 or so clones, 82% recorded once. Germline trimming cut 3 bases from V and 6 bases from J; bases unmatched to any gene: 10. Germline CDR1 and CDR2: LGHNA and YNFKEQ. CDR3 length: 16 residues. This record comes from a study of cytomegalovirus exposure and HLA in healthy donors. V gene TRBV4-2 combines with J gene TRBJ1-5, with 8 bases lining up with TRBD1. Sequenced: PBMCs. This TCR was recovered from a woman between 45 and 65 years old in good health and CMV-seropositive. CDR3 protein: CASSHAPGQGGQPQHF. The CDR3 nucleotides are TGTGCCAGCAGCCACGCCCCCGGACAGGGCGGTCAGCCCCAGCATTTT.